Below, 19 T cell receptor beta chains from the same sample are listed, as sequenced in a study of blood T cell repertoires in COVID-19. Method: immunoSEQ multiplex PCR; TCRdb's copy keeps in-frame clones and lacks some. Of over 150,000 clones in the sample, approximately 86% were seen once. Sequenced sample: peripheral blood. The source is an elderly woman with COVID-19, enrolled during active disease.

The rearrangement uses TRBV19 and TRBJ1-5; D might be TRBD1 (5 bases). The CDR3 runs 15 residues. Germline V CDR1 and CDR2: LNHDA, SQIVND (reference sequence). The germline V and J ends were trimmed by 6 bases and 3 bases, with 15 bases remaining between them. CDR3 DNA sequence: TGTGCCAGTAGCATACATCAGGGTGACAATCAGCCCCAGCATTTT. The encoded protein is CASSIHQGDNQPQHF. Based on the CDR3 plus reference TRBV19 and TRBJ1-5, the full variable domain is DGGITQSPKYLFRKEGQNVTLSCEQNLNHDAMYWYRQDPGQGLRLIYYSQIVNDFQKGDIAEGYSVSREKKESFPLTVTSAQKNPTAFYLCASSIHQGDNQPQHFGDGTRLSIL.

The chain combines TRBV5-1 with TRBJ1-1; TRBD1 is a possible D gene (5 bases). This CDR3 spans 14 amino acids. Germline V gene lookup returns CDR1 SGHRS and CDR2 YFSETQ. The ends were cut back, 6 bases at V and 1 base at J, with 13 bases in the middle. The CDR3 spells CASTDQTANTEAFF. CDR3 nucleotides: TGCGCCAGCACCGATCAGACAGCGAACACTGAAGCTTTCTTT. The whole variable domain, remainder taken from reference TRBV5-1 and TRBJ1-1, is KAGVTQTPRYLIKTRGQQVTLSCSPISGHRSVSWYQQTPGQGLQFLFEYFSETQRNKGNFPGRFSGRQFSNSRSEMNVSTLELGDSALYLCASTDQTANTEAFFGQGTRLTVV.

The rearrangement uses TRBV5-1 and TRBJ1-1; D remains unclear. CDR3 length: 15 amino acids. V gave up 0 bases and J gave up 1 base, with 10 bases separating them. The germline gives CDR1 SGHRS, CDR2 YFSETQ. CDR3 in amino acids: CASSLEGLRNTEAFF. The CDR3 region has the DNA TGCGCCAGCAGCTTGGAAGGACTTAGGAACACTGAAGCTTTCTTT.

The rearrangement links TRBV19 to TRBJ2-2; D remains ambiguous. Germline V lookup: CDR1 LNHDA, CDR2 SQIVND (reference sequence). Trimming stripped 5 bases from V and 0 bases from J, with 7 bases between. The CDR3 consists of 14 residues. CDR3 in amino acids: CASSLPSNTGELFF. The CDR3 DNA sequence: TGTGCCAGTAGTCTTCCCTCGAACACCGGGGAGCTGTTTTTT.

In this sample, this clone turned up a few times. The rearrangement uses TRBV14 and TRBJ2-2, with 11 bases lining up with TRBD2. Germline assignment: CDR1 SGHDN and CDR2 FVKESK. V trimming: 4 bases; J trimming: 7 bases; junction bases outside the gene matches: 5. This CDR3 is 15 amino acids long. CDR3 amino acids: CASSLLAGAGGELFF. The DNA of the CDR3 is TGTGCCAGCAGCCTACTAGCGGGAGCGGGCGGGGAGCTGTTTTTT.

CDR3 sequence (DNA): TGTGCCAGCAGTGCGGGGACAGGAGGTGGCTACACCTTC. Protein: CASSAGTGGGYTF. The rearrangement joins TRBV6-4 to TRBJ1-2, with 8 bases identical to TRBD1. This CDR3 is built from 13 residues. The V segment lost 4 bases and the J segment 7 bases; nucleotides outside the gene matches: 5. CDR1 and CDR2 (germline): MRHNA, SNTAGT.

This clone showed up just once. The rearrangement links TRBV5-4 to TRBJ1-2; weak D call: TRBD1 (5 bases). V was pared by 2 bases and J by 3 bases, with 8 bases between. This CDR3 region has 13 residues. CDR1 and CDR2 from the germline V gene are SGHNT and YYREEE (reference sequence). The CDR3 sequence: CASSFPQDYGYTF. CDR3 nucleotide sequence: TGTGCCAGCAGCTTCCCACAGGACTATGGCTACACCTTC.

The chain has TRBV19 and TRBJ1-4; 7 bases fit TRBD1. Germline trimming cut 5 bases from V and 4 bases from J; bases unmatched to any gene: 7. CDR3 size: 15 residues. Per the germline V gene, CDR1 is LNHDA and CDR2 is SQIVND (reference sequence). The CDR3 region is CASSSQGQLNEKLFF. CDR3 nucleotides: TGTGCCAGTAGTTCCCAGGGACAGCTTAATGAAAAACTGTTTTTT.

This rearrangement joins TRBV5-1 to TRBJ2-1; TRBD1 is a possible D gene (7 bases). Germline lookup yields CDR1 SGHRS and CDR2 YFSETQ. CDR3 length: 15 residues. Trimming took 4 bases from V and 5 from J, leaving 16 bases between them. CDR3 nucleotides: TGCGCCAGCAGCGCCCAGGGGGGCCCTCACAATGAGCAGTTCTTC. Its protein product is CASSAQGGPHNEQFF.

The rearrangement links TRBV11-3 to TRBJ2-2, with no clear D. CDR3 length: 17 residues. V was shortened by 0 bases and J by 6 bases, with 17 bases between the two germline ends. Germline V gene lookup returns CDR1 SGHNT and CDR2 YENEEA. CDR3 coding DNA: TGTGCCAGCAGCTTAGATAGATGGTCGGTTGCCGCCGGGGAGCTGTTTTTT. This sequence encodes CASSLDRWSVAAGELFF.

The V call is TRBV9, the J call TRBJ1-3; possible D gene TRBD1, 6 bases. Trimming took 3 bases from V and 3 from J, leaving 19 bases between them. CDR3 length: 17 residues. CDR1 is SGDLS, CDR2 YYNGEE, per germline. CDR3 sequence: CASSAVPGGQVGNTIYF. In nucleotides, the CDR3 is TGTGCCAGCAGCGCCGTCCCCGGGGGGCAGGTTGGAAACACCATATATTTT. The full variable domain, with the rest looked up from reference TRBV9 and TRBJ1-3, is DSGVTQTPKHLITATGQRVTLRCSPRSGDLSVYWYQQSLDQGLQFLIQYYNGEERAKGNILERFSAQQFPDLHSELNLSSLELGDSALYFCASSAVPGGQVGNTIYFGEGSWLTVV.

This sequence joins TRBV6-1 and TRBJ2-7; D ambiguous. V dropped 1 base and J dropped 2 bases, with 6 bases sitting between them. This CDR3 is built from 13 residues. Germline CDR1 and CDR2: MNHNS and SASEGT. CDR3 coding DNA: TGTGCCAGCAGTGAAGGAACTACCTACGAGCAGTACTTC. Amino acid sequence: CASSEGTTYEQYF.

This clone was picked up a small number of times. The rearrangement joins TRBV28 to TRBJ1-1; the match to TRBD1 covers 9 bases. The ends lost 4 bases at V and 5 bases at J; junction bases unmatched: 5. The CDR3 has 14 amino acids. The germline gives CDR1 MDHEN, CDR2 SYDVKM. The CDR3 is CASSSTGGRTEAFF. DNA of the CDR3: TGTGCCAGCAGTTCAACAGGGGGCAGGACTGAAGCTTTCTTT. Filled out from reference TRBV28 and TRBJ1-1, the complete variable domain reads DVKVTQSSRYLVKRTGEKVFLECVQDMDHENMFWYRQDPGLGLRLIYFSYDVKMKEKGDIPEGYSVSREKKERFSLILESASTNQTSMYLCASSSTGGRTEAFFGQGTRLTVV.

V is TRBV7-2 and J is TRBJ2-1, with D hard to call. The V end lost 6 bases, the J end lost 6 bases, and 12 bases lay between the germline ends. The CDR3 is 13 amino acids. The V gene's germline CDR1 is SGHTA and CDR2 FQGNSA. CDR3 loop: CASRSMSVNEQFF. Written as DNA, the CDR3 is TGTGCCAGCAGATCTATGTCCGTCAATGAGCAGTTCTTC. The full variable domain, in which reference TRBV7-2 and TRBJ2-1 provide the parts outside the CDR3, is GAGVSQSPSNKVTEKGKDVELRCDPISGHTALYWYRQSLGQGLEFLIYFQGNSAPDKSGLPSDRFSAERTGGSVSTLTIQRTQQEDSAVYLCASRSMSVNEQFFGPGTRLTVL.

The chain joins TRBV6-2 or TRBV6-3 to TRBJ2-3, with D maybe TRBD1 (5 bases). CDR1 and CDR2 from the germline V gene are MNHEY and SVGEGT. The CDR3 sequence is 16 residues long. Trimming removed 2 bases from V and 5 bases from J, with 17 bases in between. As DNA, the CDR3 is TGTGCCAGCAGTTACGGCCGGCAGGGAAGGGGAGATACGCAGTATTTT. Protein sequence: CASSYGRQGRGDTQYF.

The J gene is TRBJ1-5, the V gene TRBV6-5; D is uncertain. The CDR3 runs 14 residues. Trimming removed 7 bases from V and 0 bases from J, with 10 bases in between. Germline CDR1 and CDR2: MNHEY and SVGAGI. The CDR3 spells CASTNSPSNQPQHF. The DNA of the CDR3 is TGTGCCAGCACCAATAGCCCTAGCAATCAGCCCCAGCATTTT.

The chain joins TRBV19 to TRBJ2-3; a weak D match, TRBD2 (7 bases). Deletions cut 9 bases from V and 6 bases from J, with 19 bases between. The CDR3 is 14 amino acids. Germline assignment: CDR1 LNHDA and CDR2 SQIVND (reference sequence). The CDR3, as DNA: TGTGCCAGCGAAAAGATAGGGGGAGGGGATACGCAGTATTTT. As protein: CASEKIGGGDTQYF.

The rearrangement links TRBV5-1 to TRBJ2-7, with TRBD1 matching over 9 bases. Germline lookup yields CDR1 SGHRS and CDR2 YFSETQ. CDR3 length: 15 residues. Unmatched junction bases numbered 7, after V lost 4 bases and J lost 2 bases. The CDR3 DNA reads TGCGCCAGCAGCACCTGGGACAGGGTGCCCTACGAGCAGTACTTC. This translates into CASSTWDRVPYEQYF. The full variable domain, completed using reference TRBV5-1 and TRBJ2-7, is KAGVTQTPRYLIKTRGQQVTLSCSPISGHRSVSWYQQTPGQGLQFLFEYFSETQRNKGNFPGRFSGRQFSNSRSEMNVSTLELGDSALYLCASSTWDRVPYEQYFGPGTRLTVT.

This chain uses TRBV6-2 or TRBV6-3 with TRBJ2-1; D perhaps matches TRBD1 (6 bases). The CDR3 runs 13 residues. The V and J ends lost 4 bases and 8 bases respectively, with 12 bases between them. Germline V gene sequence: CDR1 MNHEY, CDR2 SVGEGT. CDR3 nucleotide sequence: TGTGCCAGCAGTTCACTACAGGGTCATGAGCAGTTCTTC. Protein product: CASSSLQGHEQFF.